Listed below are T cell receptor beta chains from one sample, sequenced in a study of molecular identifiers for immune sequencing clone quantification. TCRdb itself ran the PCR reads through MiXCR, one entry per CDR3 protein. Among under 85,000 distinct CDR3 sequences, about a sixth were seen once, and the ten largest hold 1.4% to 1.5%. The sequencing sample was made of naive CD8+ T cells from blood, with Jurkat cell RNA spiked in. These receptors were obtained from a human donor in good health. Some libraries in this study had Jurkat cell RNA spiked in. Both conserved end residues are trimmed from each CDR3.

TRBV28,TRBJ1-1,ASSLWGNTEAF
TRBV7-9,TRBJ2-3,ASSLPVTDTQY
TRBV28,TRBJ1-4,ASRTTGDEKLF
TRBV29-1,TRBJ1-3,SVEGYSPGNTIY
TRBV7-9,TRBJ1-3,ASSLGPVASGNTIY
TRBV7-6,TRBJ2-7,ASRDQGYEQY
TRBV10-2,TRBJ1-5,ASSGTNQPQH
TRBV4-1,TRBJ1-1,ASSQLDRGGTEAF
TRBV30,TRBJ1-2,AWSEMGDGYT
TRBV7-8,TRBJ1-5,ASSLVPGAWGNQPQH
TRBV7-8,TRBJ2-1,ASSAWTGGNEQF
TRBV5-4,TRBJ2-5,ASSLGWGGETQY
TRBV30,TRBJ2-7,AWSQGFSNEQY
TRBV18,TRBJ2-1,ASSPPGLGLAGVFHEQF
TRBV27,TRBJ1-2,ASGTGGSYGYT